This passage covers 15 T cell receptor beta chains from one sample sequenced in a study of immune evolution from preneoplasia to lung adenocarcinoma. The assay was immunoSEQ multiplex PCR, and TCRdb's table has in-frame clones only and misses some. The table records 5,000 to 6,500 clones, 75% to 80% of them present only once. The sequenced sample consisted of FFPE minimally invasive lung adenocarcinoma tissue. Source of these receptors: a person aged 55-79 years with lung adenocarcinoma.

Here the CDR3 reads CASSPISDRLKGYTDTQYF. For the CDR3, the DNA is TGTGCCAGCAGCCCAATATCGGACAGACTTAAAGGGTACACAGATACGCAGTATTTT. This chain connects TRBV7-9 to TRBJ2-3; D is perhaps TRBD1 (6 bases). The CDR3 runs to 19 residues. CDR1 SEHNR and CDR2 FQNEAQ come from the germline V gene (reference sequence). V lost 5 bases to trimming and J lost 2 bases, with 26 bases between them.

This chain connects TRBV4-1 to TRBJ2-7; D is undetermined. CDR1 and CDR2 (germline): MGHRA, YSYEKL. The CDR3 is 15 residues long. V was cut by 3 bases and J by 6 bases, with 18 bases left in between. For the CDR3, the DNA is TGCGCCAGCAGCCACGAAGGGTGGGGATCTGGCGAGCAGTACTTC. Amino acids: CASSHEGWGSGEQYF.

The chain links TRBV27 to TRBJ2-1, with TRBD2 matching 7 bases. This CDR3 contains 15 residues. V was clipped by 3 bases and J by 2 bases; unmatched bases: 4. Germline V CDR1 and CDR2: MNHEY, SMNVEV (reference sequence). CDR3 DNA sequence: TGTGCCAGCAGTTTTGGTGGGGGGGCCTACAATGAGCAGTTCTTC. It is translated as CASSFGGGAYNEQFF.

The chain links TRBV10-3 to TRBJ2-3, with D unclear. The V end was cut by 2 bases, the J end by 6 bases, with 9 bases between. There are 13 residues in the CDR3. Per germline, CDR1 ENHRY and CDR2 SYGVKD. CDR3 region: CAISERLSDTQYF. The CDR3 region has the DNA TGTGCCATCAGTGAGCGTCTTTCGGATACGCAGTATTTT.

The genes are TRBV18 and TRBJ2-1; 7 bases are shared with TRBD1. The CDR3 loop spans 14 amino acids. Trimming at V came to 1 base and at J to 5 bases, leaving 2 bases not matched to a gene. Germline V lookup: CDR1 KGHSH, CDR2 LQKENI. The CDR3 loop reads CASSPRTGHNEQFF. As DNA, the CDR3 is TGTGCCAGCTCACCACGGACAGGACACAATGAGCAGTTCTTC.

J is TRBJ2-3 and V is TRBV29-1; D is unclear. Deletions cut 6 bases from V and 0 bases from J, with 13 bases between. In germline, CDR1 is SQVTM, CDR2 ANQGSEA. This CDR3 contains 14 residues. The CDR3 sequence: CSVRKTGSTDTQYF. DNA of the CDR3: TGCAGCGTCCGAAAAACGGGTAGCACAGATACGCAGTATTTT.

Within the sample, this clone is medium-sized. The chain employs TRBV29-1 and TRBJ2-3, with D uncertain. The CDR3 runs 11 residues. Germline V gene sequence: CDR1 SQVTM, CDR2 ANQGSEA. V lost 6 bases, J lost 4 bases, and 8 bases lay in between. Written as DNA, the CDR3 is TGCAGCGTCCTCGAGGCAGATACGCAGTATTTT. Translating it yields CSVLEADTQYF.

CDR3 bases: TGTGCCAGCAGCTTAGGGGGTCTGGAAATGGTGTTTTTT. Protein product: CASSLGGLEMVFF. V and J are TRBV7-9 and TRBJ1-4; D is undetermined. V lost 1 base and J lost 15, with 15 bases in between. The CDR3 loop spans 13 amino acids. CDR1 is SEHNR, CDR2 FQNEAQ, per germline (reference sequence).

By its share, this clone is large (0.1 to 1%). The V gene is TRBV9, the J gene TRBJ2-7, with D tentatively TRBD1 (5 bases). The CDR3 has 13 amino acids. Trimming removed 1 base at V and 6 bases at J, with 11 bases between. Germline V gene sequence: CDR1 SGDLS, CDR2 YYNGEE. The chain's CDR3 is CASSVTPDSEQYF. CDR3 DNA: TGTGCCAGCAGCGTAACCCCAGACAGCGAGCAGTACTTC.

The chain joins TRBV19 to TRBJ2-1, with 9 bases matching TRBD2. The CDR3 spans 16 residues. J was trimmed by 2 bases and V by 5 bases; bases with no gene match: 7. Germline CDR1 is LNHDA and CDR2 is SQIVND (reference sequence). In DNA, the CDR3 is TGTGCCAGTAGTCCCGATAGCGGGGGAACCTACAATGAGCAGTTCTTC. Translation: CASSPDSGGTYNEQFF.

The V and J genes are TRBV9 and TRBJ2-2, with a tentative D call TRBD1 (6 bases). Trimming left V 0 bases short and J 6 bases short, with 15 bases between. The germline CDR1 and CDR2 sequences are SGDLS and YYNGEE. The CDR3 extends over 16 amino acids. CDR3 residues: CASSVATGFVAGELFF. Written as DNA, the CDR3 is TGTGCCAGCAGCGTAGCTACAGGGTTTGTGGCCGGGGAGCTGTTTTTT.

There are a few counts of this clone. The rearrangement links TRBV28 to TRBJ1-4; 7 nucleotides line up with TRBD1. Germline trimming cut 4 bases from V and 4 bases from J; bases unmatched to any gene: 6. Germline CDR1 is MDHEN and CDR2 is SYDVKM. The CDR3 covers 15 residues. The CDR3 DNA reads as TGTGCCAGCAGTTACACGGGACAGCTTAATGAAAAACTGTTTTTT. Translated, it gives CASSYTGQLNEKLFF.

The rearrangement joins TRBV6-1 to TRBJ2-1; D unresolved. V was trimmed by 8 bases and J by 6 bases, leaving 8 bases between them. The CDR3 runs 11 residues. Germline V gene lookup returns CDR1 MNHNS and CDR2 SASEGT. The DNA for the CDR3 is TGTGCCAGCGCCTTGGGCAATGAGCAGTTCTTC. Translated: CASALGNEQFF.

The rearrangement links TRBV10-3 to TRBJ2-7, with 12 nucleotides matching TRBD2. V trimming: 0 bases; J trimming: 7 bases; junction bases outside the gene matches: 4. This CDR3 region has 15 residues. Germline loops: CDR1 ENHRY, CDR2 SYGVKD. This CDR3 reads CAISESTSGGLEQYF. CDR3 nucleotide sequence: TGTGCCATCAGTGAGTCGACTAGCGGGGGCCTGGAGCAGTACTTC.

The V and J genes are TRBV28 and TRBJ2-1, with 9 bases fitting TRBD2. The CDR3 has 15 amino acids. Germline CDR1 reads MDHEN; CDR2 reads SYDVKM. After removal of 6 bases from V and 4 bases from J, the junction contained 7 bases not matched to a gene. The CDR3 reads CASRQLTSGYNEQFF. CDR3 nucleotides: TGTGCCAGCAGGCAACTGACTAGCGGTTACAATGAGCAGTTCTTC.